The clone carrying this TCR beta chain is a singleton in its sample. The data were taken from a study of OX40 agonist ivuxolimab in advanced cancers. Repertoires were generated with immunoSEQ multiplex PCR, while TCRdb's copy carries only in-frame clones and drops some. The sample holds 9,500 to 15,000 clones, 65% to 80% seen once. The source of this sequence is an adult with an advanced solid tumor such as melanoma, head and neck, liver or kidney cancer. This specimen was CD4+ or CD8+ T cells sorted from blood, taken in a trial of the OX40 agonist ivuxolimab.

DNA of the CDR3: TGTGCCAGCAGCAACACAGGGTTCTATGGCTACACCTTC. Translated, it gives CASSNTGFYGYTF. This rearrangement joins TRBV6-5 to TRBJ1-2; D is perhaps TRBD1 (6 bases). V shed 6 bases and J shed 4 bases, with 12 bases lying between them. The length of the CDR3 is 13 residues. Germline V lookup: CDR1 MNHEY, CDR2 SVGAGI.